This TCR beta chain was sequenced during a study of cytotoxic CD8 clonotypes in ibrutinib-treated CLL. Study-wide results and caveats: Exceeding age-matched healthy donors, baseline clonality also tracked the counts of circulating CD8+ T cells.

To note about this clone: Its target is unknown.

Germline lookup yields CDR1 SGHDN and CDR2 FVKESK. The CDR3 extends over 20 amino acids. Trimming shortened V by 8 bases and J by 10 bases, and 36 bases separated the two germline ends. Measured with immunoSEQ multiplex PCR; TCRdb has only the in-frame clones, and not every one. The table records 43,000 or so clones, 60% to 80% of them present only once. The chain combines TRBV14 with TRBJ1-6; a possible D gene is TRBD1 (6 bases). This TCR was recovered from a human donor with chronic lymphocytic leukemia. The material was PBMCs, obtained after 24 months of ibrutinib treatment. Written as DNA, the CDR3 is TGTGCCAGCGTAATCCTCGGGTCAGGATTACGGAACAGGGCTTACTCACCCCTCCACTTT. This gives the protein CASVILGSGLRNRAYSPLHF. Supplemented by reference TRBV14 and TRBJ1-6, the full variable domain reads EAGVTQFPSHSVIEKGQTVTLRCDPISGHDNLYWYRRVMGKEIKFLLHFVKESKQDESGMPNNRFLAERTGGTYSTLKVQPAELEDSGVYFCASVILGSGLRNRAYSPLHFGNGTRLTVT.